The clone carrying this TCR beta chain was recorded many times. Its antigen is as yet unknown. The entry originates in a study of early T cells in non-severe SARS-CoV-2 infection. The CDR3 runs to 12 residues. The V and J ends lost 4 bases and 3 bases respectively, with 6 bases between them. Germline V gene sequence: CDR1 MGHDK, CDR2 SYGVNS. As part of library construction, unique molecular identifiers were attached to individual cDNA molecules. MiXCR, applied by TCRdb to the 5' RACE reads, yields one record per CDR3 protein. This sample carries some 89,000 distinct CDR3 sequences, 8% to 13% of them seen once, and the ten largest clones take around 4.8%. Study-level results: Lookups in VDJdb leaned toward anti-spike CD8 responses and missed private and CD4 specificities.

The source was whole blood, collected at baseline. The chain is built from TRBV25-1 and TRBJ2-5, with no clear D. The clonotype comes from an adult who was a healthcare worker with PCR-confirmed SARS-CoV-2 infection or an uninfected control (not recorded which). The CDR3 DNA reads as TGTGCCAGCAGTGTTTTAGAAGAGACCCAGTACTTC. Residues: CASSVLEETQYF. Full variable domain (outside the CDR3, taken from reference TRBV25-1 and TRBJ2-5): EADIYQTPRYLVIGTGKKITLECSQTMGHDKMYWYQQDPGMELHLIHYSYGVNSTEKGDLSSESTVSRIRTEHFPLTLESARPSHTSQYLCASSVLEETQYFGPGTRLLVL.